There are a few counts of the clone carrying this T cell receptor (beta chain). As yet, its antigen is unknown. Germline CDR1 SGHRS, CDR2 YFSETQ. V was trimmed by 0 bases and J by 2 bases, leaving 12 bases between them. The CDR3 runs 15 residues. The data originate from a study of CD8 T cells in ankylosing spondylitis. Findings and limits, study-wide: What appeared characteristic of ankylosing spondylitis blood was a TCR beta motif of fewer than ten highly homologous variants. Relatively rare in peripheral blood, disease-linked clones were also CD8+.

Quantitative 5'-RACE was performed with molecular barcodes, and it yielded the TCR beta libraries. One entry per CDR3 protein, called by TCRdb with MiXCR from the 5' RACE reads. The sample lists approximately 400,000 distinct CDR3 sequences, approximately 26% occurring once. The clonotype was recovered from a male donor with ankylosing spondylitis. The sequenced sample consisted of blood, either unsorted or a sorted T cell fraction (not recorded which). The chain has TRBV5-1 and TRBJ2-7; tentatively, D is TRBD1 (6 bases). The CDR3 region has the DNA TGCGCCAGCAGCTTGGCGGAACAGGGACCCTACGAGCAGTACTTC. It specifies CASSLAEQGPYEQYF.